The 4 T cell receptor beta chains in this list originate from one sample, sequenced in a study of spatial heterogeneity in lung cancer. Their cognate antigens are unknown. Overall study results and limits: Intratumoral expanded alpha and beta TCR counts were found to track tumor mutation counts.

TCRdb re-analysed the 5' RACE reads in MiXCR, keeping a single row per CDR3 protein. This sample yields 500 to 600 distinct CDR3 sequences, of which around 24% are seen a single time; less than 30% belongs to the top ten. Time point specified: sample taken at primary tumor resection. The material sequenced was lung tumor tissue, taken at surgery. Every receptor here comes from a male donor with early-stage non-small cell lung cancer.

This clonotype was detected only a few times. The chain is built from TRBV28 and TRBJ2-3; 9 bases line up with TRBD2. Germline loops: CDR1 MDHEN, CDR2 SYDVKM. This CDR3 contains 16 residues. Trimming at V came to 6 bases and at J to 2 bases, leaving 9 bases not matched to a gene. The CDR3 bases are TGTGCCAGCAGCCCCTGGGAGCGGGAGGCCACAGATACGCAGTATTTT. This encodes CASSPWEREATDTQYF.

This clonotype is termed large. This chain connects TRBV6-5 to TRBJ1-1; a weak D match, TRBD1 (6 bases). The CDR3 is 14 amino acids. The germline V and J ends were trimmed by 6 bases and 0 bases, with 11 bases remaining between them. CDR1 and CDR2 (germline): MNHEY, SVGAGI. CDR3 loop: CASSRRQVNTEAFF. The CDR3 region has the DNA TGTGCCAGCAGCCGCCGACAGGTGAACACTGAAGCTTTCTTT.

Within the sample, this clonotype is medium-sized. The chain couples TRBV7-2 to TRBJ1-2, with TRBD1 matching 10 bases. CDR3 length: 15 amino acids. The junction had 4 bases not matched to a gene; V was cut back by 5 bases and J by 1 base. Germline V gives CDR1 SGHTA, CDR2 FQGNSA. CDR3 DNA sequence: TGTGCCAGCAGCGCGGGACAGGGGCTTAACTATGGCTACACCTTC. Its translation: CASSAGQGLNYGYTF.

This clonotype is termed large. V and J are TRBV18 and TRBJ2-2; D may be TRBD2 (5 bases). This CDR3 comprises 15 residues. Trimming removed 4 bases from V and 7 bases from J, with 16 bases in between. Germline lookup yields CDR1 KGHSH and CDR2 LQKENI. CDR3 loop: CASSLKDFPYGELFF. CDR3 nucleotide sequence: TGTGCCAGCTCACTCAAGGACTTTCCATACGGGGAGCTGTTTTTT.